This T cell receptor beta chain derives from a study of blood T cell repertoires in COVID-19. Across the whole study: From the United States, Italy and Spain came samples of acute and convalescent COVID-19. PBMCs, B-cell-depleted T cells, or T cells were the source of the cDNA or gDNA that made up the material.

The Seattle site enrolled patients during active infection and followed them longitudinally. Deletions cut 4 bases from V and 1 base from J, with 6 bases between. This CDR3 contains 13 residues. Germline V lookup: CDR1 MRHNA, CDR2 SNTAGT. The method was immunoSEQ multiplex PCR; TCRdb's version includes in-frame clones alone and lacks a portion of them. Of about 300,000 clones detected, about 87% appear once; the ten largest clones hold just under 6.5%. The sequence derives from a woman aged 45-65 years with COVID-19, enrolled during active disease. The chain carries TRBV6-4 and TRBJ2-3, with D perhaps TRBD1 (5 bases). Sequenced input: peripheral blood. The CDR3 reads CASSAQGTDTQYF. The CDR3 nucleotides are TGTGCCAGCAGTGCACAGGGCACAGATACGCAGTATTTT.